This note documents a single T cell receptor (beta chain) sequence. The sample belongs to a study of blood T cell repertoires in COVID-19. Study context: Donors in the United States, Italy and Spain gave samples during acute or convalescent COVID-19. PBMCs, B-cell-depleted T cells, or T cells provided the cDNA or gDNA that made up the material.

V lost 4 bases, J lost 5 bases, and 4 bases stayed unmatched. The CDR3 is 14 amino acids. The germline V gene has CDR1 MNHEY and CDR2 SMNVEV (reference sequence). Only in-frame clones appear in the TCRdb table, and some are missing; sequencing was by immunoSEQ multiplex PCR. The table shows 95,000 to 110,000 clones, with around 89% occurring only once. This receptor was identified in a man in his forties with active or convalescent COVID-19. Sequencing was carried out using peripheral blood. This chain joins TRBV27 and TRBJ1-4, with 7 bases lining up with TRBD1. The CDR3 region has the DNA TGTGCCAGCAGTTCGGGACAGCTAAATGAAAAACTGTTTTTT. As protein: CASSSGQLNEKLFF.